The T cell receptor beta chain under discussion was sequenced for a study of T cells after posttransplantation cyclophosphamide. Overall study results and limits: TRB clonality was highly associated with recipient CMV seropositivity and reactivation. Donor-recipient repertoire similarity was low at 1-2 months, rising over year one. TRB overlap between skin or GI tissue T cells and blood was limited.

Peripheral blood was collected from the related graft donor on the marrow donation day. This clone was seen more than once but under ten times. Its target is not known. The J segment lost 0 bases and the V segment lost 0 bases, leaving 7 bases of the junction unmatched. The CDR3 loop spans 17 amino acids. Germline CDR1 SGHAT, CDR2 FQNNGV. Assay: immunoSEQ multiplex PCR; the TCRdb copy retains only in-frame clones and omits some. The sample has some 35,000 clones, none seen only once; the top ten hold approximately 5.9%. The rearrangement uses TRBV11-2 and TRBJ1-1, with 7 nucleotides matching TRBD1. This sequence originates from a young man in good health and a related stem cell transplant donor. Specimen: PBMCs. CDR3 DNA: TGTGCCAGCAGCTTAGATGCAGGGGGAGGCTTGAACACTGAAGCTTTCTTT. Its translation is CASSLDAGGGLNTEAFF.